These 4 T cell receptor beta chains originate from one sample sequenced in a study of human T cells and chemical hapten exposure. Described time point: pre-sensitization, week 0. This sample's treatment: therapeutic diphenylcyclopropenone sensitization with weekly scalp DPC. TCRdb independently ran MiXCR on the RACE reads; one entry per CDR3 protein. The data show fewer than 70,000 distinct CDR3 sequences, about 6.7% seen once. The source was whole blood, collected in connection with sensitization to the hapten diphenylcyclopropenone (DPC). The receptors stem from a woman between 25 and 40 years old with alopecia areata. Some clones in this sample may be carry-over from other donors' samples.

In this sample, this clonotype turned up many times. The chain combines TRBV5-6 with TRBJ2-3; D unresolved. The germline V gene has CDR1 SGHDT and CDR2 YYEEEE. The V end lost 2 bases, the J end lost 1 base, and 5 bases lay between the germline ends. The CDR3 is 13 amino acids. The CDR3 region has the DNA TGTGCCAGCAGCTTACATCGCACAGATACGCAGTATTTT. This translates into CASSLHRTDTQYF.

The chain employs TRBV12-3 or TRBV12-4 and TRBJ1-3, with D unclear. CDR3 length equals 13 residues. With 5 bases removed from V and 0 bases from J, the gap between germline ends came to 5 bases. The CDR3 sequence: CASSPNSGNTIYF. Written as DNA, the CDR3 is TGTGCCAGCAGTCCCAACTCTGGAAACACCATATATTTT.

This clonotype was picked up many times. The V and J genes are TRBV6-5 and TRBJ1-4, with D possibly TRBD1 on 6 matching bases. V was pared by 5 bases and J by 5 bases, with 18 bases between. The length of the CDR3 is 16 residues. CDR1 is MNHEY, CDR2 SVGAGI, per germline. CDR3 residues: CASSRAAGASNEKLFF. The CDR3, as DNA: TGTGCCAGCAGTAGAGCAGCAGGGGCCTCCAATGAAAAACTGTTTTTT.

The J gene is TRBJ1-2, the V gene TRBV2, with D possibly matching TRBD1 (5 bases). The V gene's germline CDR1 is SNHLY and CDR2 FYNNEI. This CDR3 contains 16 residues. V shed 1 base and J shed 0 bases, with 12 bases lying between them. The CDR3 region is CASSEVATDSNYGYTF. DNA for the CDR3: TGTGCCAGCAGTGAAGTGGCGACAGATTCTAACTATGGCTACACCTTC.